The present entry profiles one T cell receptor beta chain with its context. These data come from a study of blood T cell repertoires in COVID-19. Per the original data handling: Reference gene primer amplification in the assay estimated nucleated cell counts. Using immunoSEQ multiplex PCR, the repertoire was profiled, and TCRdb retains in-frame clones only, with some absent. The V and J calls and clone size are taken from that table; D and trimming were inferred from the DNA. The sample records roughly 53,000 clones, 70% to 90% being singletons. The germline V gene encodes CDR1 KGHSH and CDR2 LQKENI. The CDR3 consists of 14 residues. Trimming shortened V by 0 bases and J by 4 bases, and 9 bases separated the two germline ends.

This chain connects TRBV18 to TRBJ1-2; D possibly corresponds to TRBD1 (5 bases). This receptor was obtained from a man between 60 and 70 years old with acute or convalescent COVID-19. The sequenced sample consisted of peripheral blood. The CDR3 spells CASSPPQASYGYTF. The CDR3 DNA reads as TGTGCCAGCTCACCACCACAGGCCAGCTATGGCTACACCTTC. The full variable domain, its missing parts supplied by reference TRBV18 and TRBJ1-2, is NAGVMQNPRHLVRRRGQEARLRCSPMKGHSHVYWYRQLPEEGLKFMVYLQKENIIDESGMPKERFSAEFPKEGPSILRIQQVVRGDSAAYFCASSPPQASYGYTFGSGTRLTVV.